These T cell receptor beta chains were read from a single sample in a study of blood T cell repertoires in COVID-19. Repertoires were generated with immunoSEQ multiplex PCR, while TCRdb's copy carries only in-frame clones and drops some. The sample shows 250,000 to 300,000 clones, 75% to 90% of them seen only once. The sample was peripheral blood. Receptors originate from a man aged 30 to 39 with active or convalescent COVID-19. Each CDR3 is given with its conserved first and last residue. Fields, in order: J gene, V gene, CDR3 protein.

TRBJ1-5	TRBV27	CASRRDSNQPQHF
TRBJ2-2	TRBV3-1/TRBV3-2	CASSRRTGSPGELFF
TRBJ2-7	TRBV3-1/TRBV3-2	CASSQEPLLYEQYF
TRBJ2-4	TRBV10-1	CASSEEGVGQGPKNIQYF
TRBJ2-2	TRBV5-1	CASRGQSDTGELFF
TRBJ1-1	TRBV23-1	CASSHQGPPPPRDTEAFF
TRBJ1-2	TRBV4-3	CASSQEYRDRGDGYTF
TRBJ1-2	TRBV19	CASSQGQHRGYTF
TRBJ1-5	TRBV19	CASSPMGQGPRPQHF
TRBJ1-2	TRBV30	CAWFNRGDFFTNYGYTF
TRBJ1-2	TRBV7-9	CASSLIGREANYGYTF
TRBJ2-7	TRBV11-2	CASSRNYEQYF
TRBJ2-6	TRBV5-1	CASRKTDSGANVLTF
TRBJ1-1	TRBV7-2	CASSTARFEDTEAFF
TRBJ1-2	TRBV25-1	CASRTGGDYGYTF
TRBJ1-6	TRBV6-5	CASSYGVLGVSSTLHF
TRBJ1-6	TRBV2	CARQSGTDYNSPLHF
TRBJ1-1	TRBV19	CASSRVPLFMNTEAFF
TRBJ1-6	TRBV7-8	CASSLQGLLSSPLHF
TRBJ1-1	TRBV7-9	CASSLVGVNTEAFF
TRBJ1-4	TRBV7-9	CASSLVIGVANEKLFF
TRBJ1-3	TRBV19	CASSIRQGAGNTIYF
TRBJ2-1	TRBV4-1	CASSTRTSGEHNEQFF
TRBJ2-7	TRBV30	CAWSVGTGKSYEQYF
TRBJ1-1	TRBV6-5	CASRLGGLTEAFF
TRBJ1-5	TRBV29-1	CSVVIDRGSHQPQHF
TRBJ1-5	TRBV19	CASSIEERGVFPQHF
TRBJ2-7	TRBV30	CAWSVIAGSYEQYF
TRBJ1-1	TRBV6-5	CASSYSGQANTEAFF
TRBJ1-1	TRBV11-3	CASSLQENTEAFF
TRBJ1-6	TRBV2	CASRSQTGGGSPLHF
TRBJ2-3	TRBV2	CASRLDRPSTDTQYF
TRBJ2-7	TRBV3-1/TRBV3-2	CASSQVDRTSLSYEQYF
TRBJ2-3	TRBV7-2	CASSLWPSGGRNTDTQYF
TRBJ1-1	TRBV6-1	CASSRLGGTEAFF
TRBJ2-7	TRBV2	CASSRGGSYEQYF
TRBJ1-6	TRBV7-3	CASSLLPDNSPLHF
TRBJ1-6	TRBV20-1	CSASAPGTSNSPLHF
TRBJ2-7	TRBV20-1	CSAGGGREQYF
TRBJ2-3	TRBV6-5	CASTLAGAVLDTQYF
TRBJ2-5	TRBV3-1/TRBV3-2	CASSQSLQGLLDF
TRBJ2-5	TRBV3-1/TRBV3-2	CASSQPWRGAQETQYF
TRBJ2-3	TRBV5-1	CASSQLQGSTDTQYF
TRBJ1-4	TRBV2	CATGQGREKLFF
TRBJ1-3	TRBV9	CASSVDLRGSSGNTIYF
TRBJ1-5	TRBV4-1	CASSQEDQAANQPQHF
TRBJ1-2	TRBV10-3	CAISRGLLLNYGYTF
TRBJ2-7	TRBV7-9	CASSFTEDSYEQYF
TRBJ1-6	TRBV6-6	CASQLHRDNSPLHF
TRBJ2-2	TRBV7-2	CASSSGTARGGELFF
TRBJ2-7	TRBV6-2/TRBV6-3	CASSAGDEQYF
TRBJ1-1	TRBV6-1	CASSEETRATEAFF
TRBJ2-5	TRBV7-9	CASRPRGGSMKTQYF